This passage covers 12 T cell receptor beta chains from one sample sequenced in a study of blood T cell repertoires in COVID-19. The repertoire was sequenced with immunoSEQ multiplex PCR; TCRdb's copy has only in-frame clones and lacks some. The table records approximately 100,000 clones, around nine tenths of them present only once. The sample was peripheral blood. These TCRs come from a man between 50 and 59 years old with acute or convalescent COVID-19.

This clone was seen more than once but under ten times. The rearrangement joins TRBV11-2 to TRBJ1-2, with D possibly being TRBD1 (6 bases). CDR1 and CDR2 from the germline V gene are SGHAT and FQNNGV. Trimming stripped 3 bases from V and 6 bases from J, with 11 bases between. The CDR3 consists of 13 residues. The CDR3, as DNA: TGTGCCAGCAGCTTCAGGGGAAAGGATGGCTACACCTTC. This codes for CASSFRGKDGYTF.

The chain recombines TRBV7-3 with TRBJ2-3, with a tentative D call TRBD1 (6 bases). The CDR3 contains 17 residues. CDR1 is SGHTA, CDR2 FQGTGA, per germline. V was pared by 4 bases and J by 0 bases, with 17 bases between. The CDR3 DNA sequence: TGTGCCAGCAGCTCCACACCCCCTAGGGGGAGCACAGATACGCAGTATTTT. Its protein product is CASSSTPPRGSTDTQYF.

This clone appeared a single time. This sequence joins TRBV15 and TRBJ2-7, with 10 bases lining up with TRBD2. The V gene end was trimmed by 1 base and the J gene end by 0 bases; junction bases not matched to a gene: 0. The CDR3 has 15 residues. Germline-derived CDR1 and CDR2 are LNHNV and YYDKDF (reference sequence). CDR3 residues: CATSRVAGGSYEQYF. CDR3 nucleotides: TGTGCCACCAGCAGAGTAGCGGGAGGCTCCTACGAGCAGTACTTC.

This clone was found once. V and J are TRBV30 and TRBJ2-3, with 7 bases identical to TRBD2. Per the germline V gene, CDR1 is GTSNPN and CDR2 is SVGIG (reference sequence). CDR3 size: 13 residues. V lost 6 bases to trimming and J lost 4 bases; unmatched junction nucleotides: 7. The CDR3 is CACEAGVADTQYF. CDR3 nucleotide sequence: TGTGCCTGTGAGGCGGGAGTCGCAGATACGCAGTATTTT. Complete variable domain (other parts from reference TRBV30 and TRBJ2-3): SQTIHQWPATLVQPVGSPLSLECTVEGTSNPNLYWYRQAAGRGLQLLFYSVGIGQISSEVPQNLSASRPQDRQFILSSKKLLLSDSGFYLCACEAGVADTQYFGPGTRLTVL.

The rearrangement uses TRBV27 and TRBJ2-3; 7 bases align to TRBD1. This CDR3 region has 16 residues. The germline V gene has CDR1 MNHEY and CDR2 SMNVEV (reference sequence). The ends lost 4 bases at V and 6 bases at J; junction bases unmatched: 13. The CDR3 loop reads CASSSAGQVRGDTQYF. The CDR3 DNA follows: TGTGCCAGCAGTTCCGCCGGACAGGTACGAGGGGATACGCAGTATTTT.

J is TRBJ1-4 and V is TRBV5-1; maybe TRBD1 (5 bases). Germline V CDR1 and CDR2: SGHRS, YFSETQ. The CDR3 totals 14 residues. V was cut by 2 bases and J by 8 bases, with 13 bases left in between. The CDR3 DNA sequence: TGCGCCAGCAGCTTACCGGGACGGGAGGAAAAACTGTTTTTT. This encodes CASSLPGREEKLFF.

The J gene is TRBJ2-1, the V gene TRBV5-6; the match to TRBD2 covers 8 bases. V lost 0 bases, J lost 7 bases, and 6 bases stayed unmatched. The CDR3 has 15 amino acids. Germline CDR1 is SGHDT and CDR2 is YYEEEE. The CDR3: CASSLASGSNNEQFF. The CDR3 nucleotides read TGTGCCAGCAGCTTGGCCAGCGGGAGTAATAATGAGCAGTTCTTC.

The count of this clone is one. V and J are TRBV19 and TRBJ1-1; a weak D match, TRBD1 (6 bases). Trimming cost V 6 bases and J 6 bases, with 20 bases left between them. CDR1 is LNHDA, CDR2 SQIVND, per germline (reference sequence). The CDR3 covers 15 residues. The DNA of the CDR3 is TGTGCCAGTAGGGGGGCGGCACCCCGTAGCGCTGAAGCTTTCTTT. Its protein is CASRGAAPRSAEAFF.

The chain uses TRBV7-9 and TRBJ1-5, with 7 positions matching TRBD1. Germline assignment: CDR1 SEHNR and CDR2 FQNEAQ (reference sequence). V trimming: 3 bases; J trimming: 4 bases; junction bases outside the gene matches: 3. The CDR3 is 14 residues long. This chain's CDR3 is CASSLGQNNQPQHF. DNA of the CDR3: TGTGCCAGCAGCTTGGGACAGAATAATCAGCCCCAGCATTTT.

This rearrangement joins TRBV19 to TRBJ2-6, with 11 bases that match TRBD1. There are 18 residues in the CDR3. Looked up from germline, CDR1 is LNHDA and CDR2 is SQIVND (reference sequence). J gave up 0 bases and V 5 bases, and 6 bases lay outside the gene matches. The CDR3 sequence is CASSGTGQGASGANVLTF. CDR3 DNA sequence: TGTGCCAGTAGTGGCACCGGACAGGGGGCCTCTGGGGCCAACGTCCTGACTTTC.

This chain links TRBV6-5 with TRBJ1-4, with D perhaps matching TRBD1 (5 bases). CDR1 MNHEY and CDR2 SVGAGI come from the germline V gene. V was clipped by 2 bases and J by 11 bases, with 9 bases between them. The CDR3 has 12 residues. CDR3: CASSYGGGKLFF. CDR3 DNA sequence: TGTGCCAGCAGTTACGGGGGGGGGAAACTGTTTTTT.

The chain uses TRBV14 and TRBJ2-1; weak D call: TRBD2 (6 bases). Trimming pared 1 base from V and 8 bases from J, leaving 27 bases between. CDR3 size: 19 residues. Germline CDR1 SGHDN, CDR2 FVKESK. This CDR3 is CASSQGPETPGRIKDEQFF. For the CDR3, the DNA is TGTGCCAGCAGCCAAGGGCCCGAGACGCCGGGGAGGATTAAGGATGAGCAGTTCTTC.